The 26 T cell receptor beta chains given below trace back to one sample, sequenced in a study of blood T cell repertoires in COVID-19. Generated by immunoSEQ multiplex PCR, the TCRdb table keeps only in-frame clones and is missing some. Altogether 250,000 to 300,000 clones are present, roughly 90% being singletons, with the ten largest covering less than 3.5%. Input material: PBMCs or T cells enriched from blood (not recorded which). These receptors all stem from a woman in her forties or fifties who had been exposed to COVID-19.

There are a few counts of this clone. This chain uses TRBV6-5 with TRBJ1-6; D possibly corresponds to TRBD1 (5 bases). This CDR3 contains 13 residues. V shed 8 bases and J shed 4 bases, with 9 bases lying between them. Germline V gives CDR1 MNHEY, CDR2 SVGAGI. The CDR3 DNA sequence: TGTGCCAGCGGCAGGGAATATAATTCACCCCTCCACTTT. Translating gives CASGREYNSPLHF.

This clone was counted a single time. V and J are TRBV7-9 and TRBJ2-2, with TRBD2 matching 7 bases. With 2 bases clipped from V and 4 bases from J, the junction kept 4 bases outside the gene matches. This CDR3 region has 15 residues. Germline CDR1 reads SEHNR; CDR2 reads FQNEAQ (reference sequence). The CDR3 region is CASSLLGGVTGELFF. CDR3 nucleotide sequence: TGTGCCAGCAGCTTACTGGGGGGGGTCACCGGGGAGCTGTTTTTT.

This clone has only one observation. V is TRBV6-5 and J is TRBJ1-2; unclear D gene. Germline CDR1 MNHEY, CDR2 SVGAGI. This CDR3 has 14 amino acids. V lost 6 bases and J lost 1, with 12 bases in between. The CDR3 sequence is CASRSNSNNYGYTF. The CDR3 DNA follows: TGTGCCAGCAGATCAAACAGTAATAACTATGGCTACACCTTC.

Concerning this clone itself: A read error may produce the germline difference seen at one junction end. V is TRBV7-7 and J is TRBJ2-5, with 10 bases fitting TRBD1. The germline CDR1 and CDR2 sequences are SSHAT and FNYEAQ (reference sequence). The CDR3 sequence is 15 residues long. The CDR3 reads CASSLAGQGSETQYF. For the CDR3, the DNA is TGTGCTAGCAGCTTAGCGGGACAGGGGTCGGAGACCCAGTACTTC.

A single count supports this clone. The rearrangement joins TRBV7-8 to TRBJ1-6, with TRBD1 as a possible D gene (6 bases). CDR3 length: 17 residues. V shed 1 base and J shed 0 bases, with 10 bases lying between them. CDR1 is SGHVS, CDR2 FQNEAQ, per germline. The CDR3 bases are TGTGCCAGCAGCTTAGGGGCGGACAGCTCCTATAATTCACCCCTCCACTTT. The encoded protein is CASSLGADSSYNSPLHF.

The CDR3 spells CASSLGTATSSSGNTIYF. CDR3 DNA: TGTGCCAGCAGCTTAGGGACAGCCACGTCGAGCTCTGGAAACACCATATATTTT. J is TRBJ1-3 and V is TRBV7-2; possible D gene TRBD1, 6 bases. Germline assignment: CDR1 SGHTA and CDR2 FQGNSA. The CDR3 runs to 18 residues. The V end was cut by 1 base, the J end by 0 bases, with 16 bases between.

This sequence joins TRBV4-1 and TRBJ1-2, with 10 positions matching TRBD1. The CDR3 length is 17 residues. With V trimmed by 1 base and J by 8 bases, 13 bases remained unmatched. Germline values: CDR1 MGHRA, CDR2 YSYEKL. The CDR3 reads CASSQAQTGGARYGYTF. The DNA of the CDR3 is TGCGCCAGCAGCCAAGCGCAGACAGGGGGCGCGAGATACGGCTACACCTTC.

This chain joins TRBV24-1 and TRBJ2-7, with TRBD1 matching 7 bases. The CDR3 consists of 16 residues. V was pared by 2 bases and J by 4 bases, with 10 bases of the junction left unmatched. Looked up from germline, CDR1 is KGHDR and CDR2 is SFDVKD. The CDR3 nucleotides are TGTGCCACCAGTGATTCGGCCCCGGGACAGATTTACGAGCAGTACTTC. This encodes CATSDSAPGQIYEQYF.

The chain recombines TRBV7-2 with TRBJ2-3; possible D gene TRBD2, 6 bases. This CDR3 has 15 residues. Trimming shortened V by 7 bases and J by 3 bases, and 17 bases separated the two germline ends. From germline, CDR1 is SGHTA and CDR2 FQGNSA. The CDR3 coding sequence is TGTGCCAGCAACCCGGAGGGCGGGGAGACAGATACGCAGTATTTT. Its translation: CASNPEGGETDTQYF.

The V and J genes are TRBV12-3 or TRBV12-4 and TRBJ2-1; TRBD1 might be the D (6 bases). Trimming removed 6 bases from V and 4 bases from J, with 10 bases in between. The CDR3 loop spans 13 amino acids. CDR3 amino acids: CASRPGQYNEQFF. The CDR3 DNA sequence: TGTGCCAGCAGGCCCGGACAGTACAATGAGCAGTTCTTC.

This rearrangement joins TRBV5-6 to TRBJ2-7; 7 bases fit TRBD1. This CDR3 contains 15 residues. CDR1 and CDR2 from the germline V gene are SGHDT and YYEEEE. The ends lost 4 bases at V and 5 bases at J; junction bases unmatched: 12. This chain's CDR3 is CASSRTDRAANEQYF. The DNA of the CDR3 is TGTGCCAGCAGCCGGACCGACAGGGCGGCCAACGAGCAGTACTTC.

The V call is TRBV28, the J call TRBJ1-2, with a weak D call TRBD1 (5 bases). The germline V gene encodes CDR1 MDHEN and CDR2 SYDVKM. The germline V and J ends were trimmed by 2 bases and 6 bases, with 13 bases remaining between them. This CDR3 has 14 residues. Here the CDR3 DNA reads TGTGCCAGCAGTTTAGGTCGGCAGGGCGATGGCTACACCTTC. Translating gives CASSLGRQGDGYTF.

CDR3 residues: CASSRDRGRNQPQHF. As DNA, the CDR3 is TGTGCCAGCTCCCGGGACAGGGGACGCAATCAGCCCCAGCATTTT. The chain combines TRBV2 with TRBJ1-5, with 10 bases fitting TRBD1. The CDR3 is 15 residues long. Germline V CDR1 and CDR2: SNHLY, FYNNEI. The V and J ends lost 8 bases and 2 bases, in that order; junction bases with no gene match: 6.

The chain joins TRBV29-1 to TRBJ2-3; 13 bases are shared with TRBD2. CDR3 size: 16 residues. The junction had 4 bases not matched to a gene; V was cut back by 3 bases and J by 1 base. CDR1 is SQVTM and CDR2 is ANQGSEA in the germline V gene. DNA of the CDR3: TGCAGCGTTGACGGACTAGCGGGGGACGGCACAGATACGCAGTATTTT. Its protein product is CSVDGLAGDGTDTQYF.

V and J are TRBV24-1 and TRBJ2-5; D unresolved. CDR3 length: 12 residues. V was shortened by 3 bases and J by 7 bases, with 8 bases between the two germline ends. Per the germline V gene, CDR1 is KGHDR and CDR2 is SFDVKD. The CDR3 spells CATSDEWATQYF. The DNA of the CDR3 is TGTGCCACCAGTGATGAGTGGGCGACCCAGTACTTC.

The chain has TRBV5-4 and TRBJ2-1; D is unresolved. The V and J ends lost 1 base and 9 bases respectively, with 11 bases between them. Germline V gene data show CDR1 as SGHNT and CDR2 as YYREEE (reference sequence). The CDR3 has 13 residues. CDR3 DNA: TGTGCCAGCAGCTTGACACCGACTGCTGAGCAGTTCTTC. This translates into CASSLTPTAEQFF.

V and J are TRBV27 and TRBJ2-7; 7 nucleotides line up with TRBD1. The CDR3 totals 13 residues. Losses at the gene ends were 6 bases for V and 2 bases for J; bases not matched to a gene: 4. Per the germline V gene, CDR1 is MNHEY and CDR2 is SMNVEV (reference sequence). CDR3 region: CASSPTGPYEQYF. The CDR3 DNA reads TGTGCCAGCAGCCCGACAGGGCCCTACGAGCAGTACTTC.

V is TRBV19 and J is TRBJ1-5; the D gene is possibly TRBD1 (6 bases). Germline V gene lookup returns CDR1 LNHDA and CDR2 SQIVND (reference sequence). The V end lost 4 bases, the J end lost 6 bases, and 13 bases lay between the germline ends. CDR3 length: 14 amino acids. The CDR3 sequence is CASSTIIGGQPQHF. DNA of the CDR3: TGTGCCAGTAGTACCATCATAGGGGGTCAGCCCCAGCATTTT.

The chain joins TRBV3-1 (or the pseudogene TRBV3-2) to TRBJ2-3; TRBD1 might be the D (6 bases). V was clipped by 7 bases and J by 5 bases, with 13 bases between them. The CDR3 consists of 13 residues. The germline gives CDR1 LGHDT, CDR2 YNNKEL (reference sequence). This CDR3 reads CASKFGQLDTQYF. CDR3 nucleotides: TGTGCCAGCAAGTTCGGACAGCTAGATACGCAGTATTTT.

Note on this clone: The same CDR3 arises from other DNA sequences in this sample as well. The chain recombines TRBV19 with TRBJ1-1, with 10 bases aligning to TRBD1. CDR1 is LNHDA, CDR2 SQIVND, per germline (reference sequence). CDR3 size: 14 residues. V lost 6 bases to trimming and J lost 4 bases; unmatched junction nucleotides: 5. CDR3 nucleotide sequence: TGTGCCAGTAGCTGGGACAGGGGAGGCACTGAAGCTTTCTTT. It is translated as CASSWDRGGTEAFF.

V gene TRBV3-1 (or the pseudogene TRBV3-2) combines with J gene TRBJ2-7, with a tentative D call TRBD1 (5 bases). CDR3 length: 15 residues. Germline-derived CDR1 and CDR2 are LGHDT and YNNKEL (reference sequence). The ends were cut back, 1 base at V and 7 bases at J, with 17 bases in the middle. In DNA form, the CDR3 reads TGTGCCAGCAGCCAAGTCGACAGTTGGTGGGCGGAGCAGTACTTC. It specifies CASSQVDSWWAEQYF.

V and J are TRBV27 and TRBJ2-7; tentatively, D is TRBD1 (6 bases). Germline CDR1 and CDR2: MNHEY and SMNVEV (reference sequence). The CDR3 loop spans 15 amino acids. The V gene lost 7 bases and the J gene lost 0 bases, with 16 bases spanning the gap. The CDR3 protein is CASKKGGHGSYEQYF. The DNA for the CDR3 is TGTGCCAGCAAAAAAGGGGGACACGGCTCCTACGAGCAGTACTTC.

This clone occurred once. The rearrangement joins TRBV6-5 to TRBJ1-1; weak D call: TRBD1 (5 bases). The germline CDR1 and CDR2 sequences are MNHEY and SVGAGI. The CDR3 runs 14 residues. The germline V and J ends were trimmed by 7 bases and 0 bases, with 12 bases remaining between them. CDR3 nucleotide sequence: TGTGCCAGCAACTACGGGGGAGTGAACACTGAAGCTTTCTTT. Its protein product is CASNYGGVNTEAFF.

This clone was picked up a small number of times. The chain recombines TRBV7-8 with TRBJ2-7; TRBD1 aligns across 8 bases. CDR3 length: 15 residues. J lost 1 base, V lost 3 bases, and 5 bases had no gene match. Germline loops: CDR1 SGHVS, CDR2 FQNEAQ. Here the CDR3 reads CASSLTGVGSYEQYF. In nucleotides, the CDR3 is TGTGCCAGCAGCTTGACAGGGGTCGGGTCCTACGAGCAGTACTTC.

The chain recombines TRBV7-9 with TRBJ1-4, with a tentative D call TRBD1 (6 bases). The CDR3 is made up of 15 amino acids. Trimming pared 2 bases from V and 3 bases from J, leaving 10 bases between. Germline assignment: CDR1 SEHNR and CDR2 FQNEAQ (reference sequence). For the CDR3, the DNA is TGTGCCAGCAGCTTACAGGGGCTCCCTAATGAAAAACTGTTTTTT. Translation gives CASSLQGLPNEKLFF.

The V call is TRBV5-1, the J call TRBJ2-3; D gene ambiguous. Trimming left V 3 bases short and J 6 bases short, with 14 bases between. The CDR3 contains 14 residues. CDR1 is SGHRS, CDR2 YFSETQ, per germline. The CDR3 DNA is TGCGCCAGCAGCTCTAGGCCCTCGCGGGATACGCAGTATTTT. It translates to CASSSRPSRDTQYF.